A single T cell receptor (beta chain) is shown here with its context. Its specificity is unknown. Generated by immunoSEQ multiplex PCR, the TCRdb table keeps only in-frame clones and is missing some. This table holds some 130,000 clones, 88% found once. This entry comes from a study of T cell responses to AZD1222 COVID-19 vaccine. Study-level results: Clonal diversity may have been underestimated in mostly white British donors.

The material was peripheral blood, obtained on day 0 of MenACWY control vaccination. The clonotype originates from an adult in good health.

This chain's CDR3 is CASSSDWKAFF. Here the CDR3 DNA reads TGTGCCAGTAGTAGCGACTGGAAAGCTTTCTTT. The chain combines TRBV19 with TRBJ1-1; the D is unclear. Germline V gene data show CDR1 as LNHDA and CDR2 as SQIVND (reference sequence). The V end lost 4 bases, the J end lost 9 bases, and 9 bases lay between the germline ends. CDR3 size: 11 residues.